One sample yielded the 30 T cell receptor beta chains listed below, sequenced in a study of human T cells and chemical hapten exposure. Sample time point: pre-sensitization, week 0. Treatment given: therapeutic diphenylcyclopropenone sensitization with weekly scalp DPC. TCRdb re-derived calls from the RACE reads in MiXCR, one entry per CDR3 protein. The data hold fewer than 300,000 distinct CDR3 sequences, with roughly 8% observed a single time. The sequencing used whole blood, collected in connection with sensitization to the hapten diphenylcyclopropenone (DPC). The receptors stem from a man between 18 and 29 years old with alopecia areata. Some clones in this sample may be carry-over from other donors' samples.

This clonotype showed up just a few times. This chain links TRBV28 with TRBJ1-4; 8 bases map to TRBD1. Trimming removed 2 bases from V and 8 bases from J; junction bases left unmatched: 7. The V gene's germline CDR1 is MDHEN and CDR2 SYDVKM. This CDR3 has 15 amino acids. This CDR3 is CASSLLGQGKEKLFF. CDR3 DNA: TGTGCCAGCAGTTTACTCGGACAGGGAAAAGAAAAACTGTTTTTT.

The chain links TRBV4-3 to TRBJ1-3; TRBD1 matches at 7 bases. J lost 0 bases, V lost 0 bases, and 8 bases had no gene match. Germline V gene sequence: CDR1 LGHNA, CDR2 YSLEER. The CDR3 totals 18 residues. The CDR3 DNA is TGCGCCAGCAGCCAAGAAGCCCAACAGGGGTACTCTGGAAACACCATATATTTT. Its translation: CASSQEAQQGYSGNTIYF.

This clonotype was seen a few times. The chain is built from TRBV7-6 and TRBJ2-1; 9 nucleotides match TRBD1. J lost 14 bases, V lost 5 bases, and 10 bases had no gene match. This CDR3 has 13 amino acids. Per germline, CDR1 SGHVS and CDR2 FNYEAQ. The CDR3 bases are TGTGCCAGCAGCCCGACCCATGGACAGGGGAAGTTCTTC. The encoded protein is CASSPTHGQGKFF. Based on the CDR3 plus reference TRBV7-6 and TRBJ2-1, the full variable domain is GAGVSQSPRYKVTKRGQDVALRCDPISGHVSLYWYRQALGQGPEFLTYFNYEAQQDKSGLPNDRFSAERPEGSISTLTIQRTEQRDSAMYRCASSPTHGQGKFFGPGTRLTVL.

This clonotype has just a few counts. The V call is TRBV6-5, the J call TRBJ2-5; D is uncertain. The V gene's germline CDR1 is MNHEY and CDR2 SVGAGI. The ends were cut back, 2 bases at V and 5 bases at J, with 12 bases in the middle. This CDR3 has 14 residues. The CDR3 spells CASSYRPFTETQYF. The CDR3 region has the DNA TGTGCCAGCAGTTACCGACCCTTCACCGAGACCCAGTACTTC.

This clonotype was observed many times. The V call is TRBV7-3, the J call TRBJ1-1, with TRBD1 matching 10 bases. The V segment lost 4 bases and the J segment 4 bases; nucleotides outside the gene matches: 9. Germline-derived CDR1 and CDR2 are SGHTA and FQGTGA. The CDR3 extends over 16 amino acids. The CDR3 sequence: CASSSLDRGLGTEAFF. For the CDR3, the DNA is TGTGCCAGCAGCTCCCTAGACAGGGGGCTTGGCACTGAAGCTTTCTTT.

The DNA for the CDR3 is TGCAGCGTTGACCGACAGGGTTCGACTACGCAGTATTTT. It encodes CSVDRQGSTTQYF. The J gene is TRBJ2-3, the V gene TRBV29-1, with TRBD1 identical over 7 bases. The CDR3 loop spans 13 amino acids. Germline trimming cut 3 bases from V and 8 bases from J; bases unmatched to any gene: 8. The germline V gene encodes CDR1 SQVTM and CDR2 ANQGSEA.

This chain links TRBV9 with TRBJ2-6; no reliable D call. Per the germline V gene, CDR1 is SGDLS and CDR2 is YYNGEE. The CDR3 is 14 residues long. Deletions cut 1 base from V and 2 bases from J, with 4 bases between. The CDR3 bases are TGTGCCAGCAGCGTAAACGCTGGGGCCAACGTCCTGACTTTC. The encoded protein is CASSVNAGANVLTF.

This chain joins TRBV27 and TRBJ2-7, with TRBD2 identical over 13 bases. V shed 2 bases, J shed 4 bases, and the junction held 5 bases outside the gene matches. This CDR3 is 16 amino acids long. Germline CDR1 MNHEY, CDR2 SMNVEV (reference sequence). CDR3 in DNA: TGTGCCAGCAGTTTAATGACTAGCGGGGGGAAGTACGAGCAGTACTTC. Translated: CASSLMTSGGKYEQYF.

V gene TRBV9 combines with J gene TRBJ1-4; D unclear. The CDR3 has 14 residues. Germline V gene sequence: CDR1 SGDLS, CDR2 YYNGEE. Trimming took 3 bases from V and 5 from J, leaving 11 bases between them. CDR3 sequence (DNA): TGTGCCAGCAGCGGGAACCAGGCAAATGAAAAACTGTTTTTT. Its translation: CASSGNQANEKLFF.

The chain uses TRBV6-5 and TRBJ1-2, with a weak D call TRBD1 (6 bases). V was trimmed by 0 bases and J by 13 bases, leaving 15 bases between them. The CDR3 totals 13 residues. Looked up from germline, CDR1 is MNHEY and CDR2 is SVGAGI. Written as DNA, the CDR3 is TGTGCCAGCAGTTACTCGAGGGGGTATGAGTTCACCTTC. It codes for CASSYSRGYEFTF.

This clonotype was counted ten times or more. The chain uses TRBV6-2 or TRBV6-3 and TRBJ1-1; D gene unclear. CDR1 MNHEY and CDR2 SVGEGT come from the germline V gene. The CDR3 has 14 amino acids. V lost 0 bases and J lost 5, with 10 bases in between. The CDR3 DNA is TGTGCCAGCAGTTACTCGGGCGCTAGAACTGAAGCTTTCTTT. This translates into CASSYSGARTEAFF.

The gene calls are TRBV2 and TRBJ1-5, with 8 bases matching TRBD1. Germline trimming cut 8 bases from V and 6 bases from J; bases unmatched to any gene: 9. Germline CDR1 reads SNHLY; CDR2 reads FYNNEI. CDR3 length equals 14 residues. Here the CDR3 reads CASGQGALSQPQHF. The CDR3 DNA reads as TGTGCCAGCGGGCAGGGGGCGCTTAGTCAGCCCCAGCATTTT.

The chain is built from TRBV7-8 and TRBJ2-3, with 9 positions matching TRBD1. The ends lost 2 bases at V and 5 bases at J; junction bases unmatched: 14. This CDR3 contains 18 residues. Per germline, CDR1 SGHVS and CDR2 FQNEAQ. CDR3 bases: TGTGCCAGCAGCTTACTTTACATAGACAGGGGGGCAAAAGATACGCAGTATTTT. Residues: CASSLLYIDRGAKDTQYF.

A word on this clonotype: One junction end disagrees with the germline gene, perhaps due to a read error. The chain joins TRBV3-1 to TRBJ1-4; no clear D. Germline CDR1 and CDR2: LGHDT and YNNKEL (reference sequence). CDR3 length: 12 amino acids. The CDR3 DNA sequence: TGTGTCAGCAGCCAAATTAATGAAAAACTGTTTTTT. Its protein product is CVSSQINEKLFF. The full variable domain, completed using reference TRBV3-1 and TRBJ1-4, is DTAVSQTPKYLVTQMGNDKSIKCEQNLGHDTMYWYKQDSKKFLKIMFSYNNKELIINETVPNRFSPKSPDKAHLNLHINSLELGDSAVYFCVSSQINEKLFFGSGTQLSVL.

The sample holds a few counts of this clonotype. The chain carries TRBV27 and TRBJ2-6; D might be TRBD1 (5 bases). Trimming stripped 3 bases from V and 2 bases from J, with 14 bases between. The V gene's germline CDR1 is MNHEY and CDR2 SMNVEV (reference sequence). The length of the CDR3 is 17 residues. CDR3 coding DNA: TGTGCCAGCAGTTTCGAAAGACAGAGACCTGGGGCCAACGTCCTGACTTTC. Protein: CASSFERQRPGANVLTF.

This clonotype turned up a few times. The chain joins TRBV10-3 to TRBJ2-2; D uncertain. The CDR3 extends over 12 amino acids. V was trimmed by 10 bases and J by 3 bases, leaving 9 bases between them. The germline CDR1 and CDR2 sequences are ENHRY and SYGVKD. The CDR3 reads CATATDTGELFF. The CDR3 DNA follows: TGTGCCACCGCGACGGACACCGGGGAGCTGTTTTTT.

V and J are TRBV5-1 and TRBJ1-6; possibly TRBD1 for D (6 bases). Per the germline V gene, CDR1 is SGHRS and CDR2 is YFSETQ. Trimming stripped 9 bases from V and 14 bases from J, with 21 bases between. This CDR3 is 13 amino acids long. CDR3 sequence (DNA): TGCGCCACCGGAGGGACACGGCAGTTGACCCTCCACTTT. This sequence encodes CATGGTRQLTLHF.

The chain has TRBV6-2 or TRBV6-3 and TRBJ1-5, with a tentative D call TRBD1 (6 bases). CDR3 size: 15 residues. Deletions cut 6 bases from V and 6 bases from J, with 18 bases between. The germline V gene encodes CDR1 MNHEY and CDR2 SVGEGT. CDR3 DNA: TGTGCCAGCAGCCCCTACAGGGATTCGGGTCAGCCCCAGCATTTT. Its translation: CASSPYRDSGQPQHF.

The gene calls are TRBV5-1 and TRBJ2-3; TRBD2 matches at 8 bases. V lost 4 bases, J lost 4 bases, and 8 bases stayed unmatched. The germline V gene has CDR1 SGHRS and CDR2 YFSETQ. This CDR3 is built from 15 residues. CDR3 sequence: CASSLGLVLADTQYF. CDR3 in DNA: TGCGCCAGCAGCCTGGGACTAGTTTTGGCAGATACGCAGTATTTT.

The gene calls are TRBV28 and TRBJ2-1; 9 positions agree with TRBD1. With V trimmed by 8 bases and J by 6 bases, 8 bases remained unmatched. This CDR3 contains 14 residues. The germline gives CDR1 MDHEN, CDR2 SYDVKM. The CDR3 loop is CASRWGDRVNEQFF. Written as DNA, the CDR3 is TGTGCCAGCCGCTGGGGGGACAGGGTCAATGAGCAGTTCTTC.

The rearrangement links TRBV7-2 to TRBJ1-3; TRBD1 might be the D (6 bases). CDR3 length: 18 residues. The V end lost 4 bases, the J end lost 2 bases, and 21 bases lay between the germline ends. Germline V gene sequence: CDR1 SGHTA, CDR2 FQGNSA. The CDR3 loop is CASSSGNVGAETGNTIYF. The CDR3 DNA sequence: TGTGCCAGCAGCTCAGGGAATGTGGGGGCCGAAACTGGAAACACCATATATTTT.

This clonotype appeared a few times. This chain links TRBV7-2 with TRBJ2-6; perhaps D is TRBD1 or TRBD2 (7 bases each). The CDR3 runs to 16 residues. Germline V gene data show CDR1 as SGHTA and CDR2 as FQGNSA. V lost 6 bases, J lost 2 bases, and 14 bases lay in between. For the CDR3, the DNA is TGTGCCAGCAGTCCCAGGGGGGGACCTGGGGCCAACGTCCTGACTTTC. Amino acids: CASSPRGGPGANVLTF.

This clonotype occurred many times. This chain links TRBV10-3 with TRBJ2-2; TRBD2 matches 11 bases. Germline V lookup: CDR1 ENHRY, CDR2 SYGVKD. Unmatched junction bases numbered 8, after V lost 10 bases and J lost 4 bases. This CDR3 spans 15 amino acids. Here the CDR3 DNA reads TGTGCCACCCTCGATAGCGGGGGGGCCACCGGGGAGCTGTTTTTT. This translates into CATLDSGGATGELFF.

This chain joins TRBV28 and TRBJ2-4, with 10 bases that match TRBD2. CDR1 and CDR2 from the germline V gene are MDHEN and SYDVKM. The CDR3 length is 16 residues. Trimming at V came to 6 bases and at J to 3 bases, leaving 8 bases not matched to a gene. This CDR3 is CASSPQRGGIKNIQYF. The CDR3 DNA follows: TGTGCCAGCAGCCCCCAGCGGGGGGGCATCAAAAACATTCAGTACTTC. The full variable domain, rest sourced from reference TRBV28 and TRBJ2-4, is DVKVTQSSRYLVKRTGEKVFLECVQDMDHENMFWYRQDPGLGLRLIYFSYDVKMKEKGDIPEGYSVSREKKERFSLILESASTNQTSMYLCASSPQRGGIKNIQYFGAGTRLSVL.

The chain employs TRBV20-1 and TRBJ2-1, with 8 positions matching TRBD2. The CDR3 covers 16 residues. Germline CDR1 DFQATT, CDR2 SNEGSKA (reference sequence). With V trimmed by 0 bases and J by 4 bases, 8 bases remained unmatched. CDR3 sequence: CSARDPAGATYNEQFF. CDR3 sequence (DNA): TGCAGTGCTAGAGATCCAGCGGGGGCCACGTACAATGAGCAGTTCTTC.

This clonotype was found many times. V is TRBV20-1 and J is TRBJ2-5, with D perhaps TRBD2 (5 bases). The CDR3 sequence is 14 residues long. V lost 5 bases, J lost 5 bases, and 18 bases lay in between. CDR1 and CDR2 (germline): DFQATT, SNEGSKA (reference sequence). CDR3 sequence (DNA): TGCAGTGCTTCGCTTCTCCGGGGTTGGGAGACCCAGTACTTC. Amino acid sequence: CSASLLRGWETQYF.

In its sample, this clonotype was seen many times. V is TRBV29-1 and J is TRBJ2-7; D remains unclear. Germline CDR1 SQVTM, CDR2 ANQGSEA. CDR3 length: 11 residues. Between the trimmed V and J ends, which lost 7 bases and 7 bases, there was a span of 14 bases. The CDR3 DNA follows: TGCAGCGCCACGGGCCTGCGTGAGCAGTACTTC. Its translation is CSATGLREQYF.

This clonotype was seen a few times. V is TRBV28 and J is TRBJ1-2; D gene ambiguous. The V end lost 2 bases, the J end lost 0 bases, and 4 bases lay between the germline ends. CDR1 MDHEN and CDR2 SYDVKM come from the germline V gene. CDR3 length equals 13 residues. The CDR3, as DNA: TGTGCCAGCAGTTTAACGTCTAACTATGGCTACACCTTC. It specifies CASSLTSNYGYTF.

This clonotype was observed at least ten times. The rearrangement joins TRBV29-1 to TRBJ1-3, with TRBD1 as a possible D gene (5 bases). Germline V gene lookup returns CDR1 SQVTM and CDR2 ANQGSEA. V was cut by 4 bases and J by 0 bases, with 13 bases left in between. The CDR3 is 15 residues long. CDR3 nucleotides: TGCAGCGTTGTGGATGCGGACAACTCTGGAAACACCATATATTTT. This gives the protein CSVVDADNSGNTIYF.

The sample holds many counts of this clonotype. This chain links TRBV28 with TRBJ1-1; D may be TRBD1 (5 bases). V was pared by 6 bases and J by 1 base, with 12 bases between. CDR3 length: 14 residues. Germline CDR1 reads MDHEN; CDR2 reads SYDVKM. The CDR3 sequence: CASRKGPRNTEAFF. CDR3 coding DNA: TGTGCCAGCAGAAAGGGACCCCGGAACACTGAAGCTTTCTTT. Full variable domain (remainder filled in from reference TRBV28 and TRBJ1-1): DVKVTQSSRYLVKRTGEKVFLECVQDMDHENMFWYRQDPGLGLRLIYFSYDVKMKEKGDIPEGYSVSREKKERFSLILESASTNQTSMYLCASRKGPRNTEAFFGQGTRLTVV.